These 21 T cell receptor beta chains share one sample of origin, sequenced in a study of response to subunit inactivated influenza vaccine. TCRdb fed the RT-PCR reads into MiXCR, producing one record per CDR3 protein. The table records around 570,000 distinct CDR3 sequences, 7.6% of them present only once. Sequencing was performed on PBMCs from blood, taken about 23 months after vaccination. These receptors originate from a man between 45 and 75 years old who received an inactivated influenza vaccine.

This clonotype was counted at least ten times. The V call is TRBV6-2 or TRBV6-3, the J call TRBJ2-1; perhaps TRBD1 as D (6 bases). Trimming took off 6 bases at V and 3 bases at J, with 12 bases between the two ends. Germline CDR1 reads MNHEY; CDR2 reads SVGEGT. The CDR3 runs 14 residues. CDR3 bases: TGTGCCAGCAGCCGAGGACAGATCTACAATGAGCAGTTCTTC. The encoded protein is CASSRGQIYNEQFF.

This clonotype has a handful of counts. The chain links TRBV25-1 to TRBJ2-5, with TRBD1 as a possible D gene (7 bases). CDR1 MGHDK and CDR2 SYGVNS come from the germline V gene. The V end was cut by 6 bases, the J end by 0 bases, with 17 bases between. This CDR3 comprises 16 residues. CDR3 bases: TGTGCCAGCAGCGCCGGAGGGGGCGAGTACCAAGAGACCCAGTACTTC. This translates into CASSAGGGEYQETQYF.

The J gene is TRBJ2-6, the V gene TRBV19; possible D gene TRBD1, 5 bases. This CDR3 is built from 18 residues. Trimming removed 1 base at V and 0 bases at J, with 13 bases between. Germline V gene data show CDR1 as LNHDA and CDR2 as SQIVND (reference sequence). CDR3 DNA: TGTGCCAGTAGTATAGGGGGCACCTTCCCCTCTGGGGCCAACGTCCTGACTTTC. Translating it yields CASSIGGTFPSGANVLTF.

This clonotype was detected ten times or more. The chain carries TRBV15 and TRBJ1-1; D may be TRBD1 (5 bases). V lost 0 bases, J lost 4 bases, and 6 bases lay in between. The CDR3 covers 13 residues. Germline V CDR1 and CDR2: LNHNV, YYDKDF (reference sequence). This CDR3 is CATSRDQGTEAFF. As DNA, the CDR3 is TGTGCCACCAGCAGAGATCAGGGCACTGAAGCTTTCTTT.

The genes are TRBV20-1 and TRBJ2-7; D gene ambiguous. Germline V gene sequence: CDR1 DFQATT, CDR2 SNEGSKA (reference sequence). The CDR3 is made up of 12 amino acids. V lost 0 bases and J lost 6, with 9 bases in between. The CDR3 protein is CSARDQSAEQYF. The CDR3 DNA reads as TGCAGTGCTAGAGATCAAAGCGCCGAGCAGTACTTC.

The V call is TRBV9, the J call TRBJ2-1, with 7 bases aligning to TRBD2. Germline V gives CDR1 SGDLS, CDR2 YYNGEE. The CDR3 has 14 residues. Trimming took 0 bases from V and 8 from J; bases not matched to a gene: 5. The CDR3 nucleotides read TGTGCCAGCAGCGTAGCGACTAGCAGGTATGAGCAGTTCTTC. Its translation is CASSVATSRYEQFF.

This clonotype was picked up many times. The chain uses TRBV5-6 and TRBJ2-1, with 9 bases identical to TRBD2. From germline, CDR1 is SGHDT and CDR2 YYEEEE. The CDR3 covers 15 residues. V was clipped by 1 base and J by 2 bases; unmatched bases: 1. The CDR3 loop is CASSLPSGAYNEQFF. CDR3 DNA sequence: TGTGCCAGCAGCTTGCCTAGCGGGGCCTACAATGAGCAGTTCTTC.

The chain has TRBV10-3 and TRBJ2-2; D is possibly TRBD1 or TRBD2 (5 bases each). The germline V gene has CDR1 ENHRY and CDR2 SYGVKD. With 6 bases removed from V and 0 bases from J, the gap between germline ends came to 14 bases. The CDR3 runs to 16 residues. The CDR3 DNA reads as TGTGCCATCAGAACCCGGGACGGCGCGAACACCGGGGAGCTGTTTTTT. The encoded protein is CAIRTRDGANTGELFF.

There are a few counts of this clonotype. The chain links TRBV5-5 to TRBJ2-2, with D unresolved. Germline CDR1 is SGHKS and CDR2 is YYEKEE (reference sequence). V was shortened by 0 bases and J by 6 bases, with 12 bases between the two germline ends. CDR3 length: 15 amino acids. The CDR3 sequence: CASSLGWSSAGELFF. The CDR3 nucleotides are TGTGCCAGCAGCTTGGGGTGGTCATCGGCCGGGGAGCTGTTTTTT.

Here the CDR3 DNA reads TGTGCCAGCAGGTCGACTAGCGGGAGGTCCCCCACCGGGGAGCTGTTTTTT. Amino acid sequence: CASRSTSGRSPTGELFF. The V and J genes are TRBV6-1 and TRBJ2-2, with 13 bases matching TRBD2. Trimming cost V 6 bases and J 4 bases; bases outside gene matches: 8. The CDR3 runs to 17 residues. Germline CDR1 reads MNHNS; CDR2 reads SASEGT.

The chain joins TRBV7-2 to TRBJ2-7, with TRBD2 identical over 9 bases. There are 16 residues in the CDR3. Germline V gene lookup returns CDR1 SGHTA and CDR2 FQGNSA. The V segment lost 0 bases and the J segment 12 bases; nucleotides outside the gene matches: 15. In DNA, the CDR3 is TGTGCCAGCAGCTTAGCGTCTACTAGCGGGCGAGAAGAACGGTACTTC. Translation gives CASSLASTSGREERYF.

This clonotype was counted a few times. The chain recombines TRBV7-2 with TRBJ2-5; TRBD2 matches 10 bases. Trimming at V came to 5 bases and at J to 5 bases, leaving 11 bases not matched to a gene. The germline V gene has CDR1 SGHTA and CDR2 FQGNSA. The CDR3 sequence is 16 residues long. The CDR3 region is CASSHLSGRARETQYF. CDR3 in DNA: TGTGCCAGCAGCCACCTCAGCGGGAGGGCCCGGGAGACCCAGTACTTC. Using reference TRBV7-2 and TRBJ2-5 for the parts outside the CDR3, the full variable domain is GAGVSQSPSNKVTEKGKDVELRCDPISGHTALYWYRQSLGQGLEFLIYFQGNSAPDKSGLPSDRFSAERTGGSVSTLTIQRTQQEDSAVYLCASSHLSGRARETQYFGPGTRLLVL.

This clonotype was counted a few times. This chain links TRBV12-3 or TRBV12-4 with TRBJ1-4; D unresolved. The CDR3 length is 15 residues. The V gene lost 1 base and the J gene lost 6 bases, with 12 bases spanning the gap. In DNA form, the CDR3 reads TGTGCCAGCAGTTTAGATGGTGGGTCTTATGAAAAACTGTTTTTT. This gives the protein CASSLDGGSYEKLFF.

The chain uses TRBV28 and TRBJ2-7; 8 bases map to TRBD2. The CDR3 is 16 amino acids. Trimming removed 2 bases from V and 1 base from J; junction bases left unmatched: 7. Germline V lookup: CDR1 MDHEN, CDR2 SYDVKM. Written as DNA, the CDR3 is TGTGCCAGCAGTTTAAATTCGGGGGGGATATCCTACGAGCAGTACTTC. It specifies CASSLNSGGISYEQYF.

The genes are TRBV6-2 or TRBV6-3 and TRBJ2-6, with a weak D call TRBD1 (5 bases). CDR3 length equals 14 residues. V was pared by 6 bases and J by 10 bases, with 16 bases between. From germline, CDR1 is MNHEY and CDR2 SVGEGT. This chain's CDR3 is CASSRTTDANVLTF. CDR3 coding DNA: TGTGCCAGCAGCCGGACGACAGATGCGAACGTCCTGACTTTC.

This clonotype has more than one count but fewer than ten. V gene TRBV2 combines with J gene TRBJ1-5; tentatively, D is TRBD1 (5 bases). Germline V lookup: CDR1 SNHLY, CDR2 FYNNEI. The V end lost 6 bases, the J end lost 3 bases, and 15 bases lay between the germline ends. The CDR3 consists of 15 residues. For the CDR3, the DNA is TGTGCCAGCAGAAAGGGGACGTCCCCCAATCAGCCCCAGCATTTT. It yields the protein CASRKGTSPNQPQHF.

This clonotype showed up many times. The V and J genes are TRBV4-3 and TRBJ2-7, with D hard to call. Germline lookup yields CDR1 LGHNA and CDR2 YSLEER. The CDR3 loop spans 14 amino acids. Trimming cost V 5 bases and J 5 bases, with 16 bases left between them. The CDR3 reads CASSTGPNSDEQYF. The CDR3 nucleotides are TGCGCCAGCAGCACTGGGCCCAACAGCGACGAGCAGTACTTC.

The rearrangement links TRBV7-2 to TRBJ2-3; TRBD1 aligns across 7 bases. CDR3 size: 14 residues. CDR1 and CDR2 (germline): SGHTA, FQGNSA. V was pared by 11 bases and J by 0 bases, with 8 bases of the junction left unmatched. The CDR3 sequence: CAGKQGTSTDTQYF. DNA of the CDR3: TGTGCCGGAAAACAGGGGACGAGCACAGATACGCAGTATTTT. The full variable domain, rest sourced from reference TRBV7-2 and TRBJ2-3, is GAGVSQSPSNKVTEKGKDVELRCDPISGHTALYWYRQSLGQGLEFLIYFQGNSAPDKSGLPSDRFSAERTGGSVSTLTIQRTQQEDSAVYLCAGKQGTSTDTQYFGPGTRLTVL.

The V and J genes are TRBV11-1 and TRBJ2-3, with TRBD2 identical over 7 bases. J gave up 3 bases and V 4 bases, and 16 bases lay outside the gene matches. The CDR3 runs to 18 residues. Germline CDR1 and CDR2: SGHAT and FQDESV (reference sequence). The CDR3 nucleotides read TGTGCCAGCAGCTCGCTCCGAGGAGCGCTAGCGGATACAGATACGCAGTATTTT. Encoded protein: CASSSLRGALADTDTQYF.

This clonotype has a count of ten or more. The CDR3 region is CSARLGGRTEAFF. CDR3 sequence (DNA): TGCAGTGCTAGACTGGGCGGCCGGACTGAAGCTTTCTTT. The chain links TRBV20-1 to TRBJ1-1; D call uncertain. Trimming pared 2 bases from V and 5 bases from J, leaving 12 bases between. CDR3 length: 13 amino acids. Germline CDR1 is DFQATT and CDR2 is SNEGSKA (reference sequence).

This clonotype was counted only a few times. The chain links TRBV7-2 to TRBJ1-1; 8 bases map to TRBD1. Trimming removed 5 bases from V and 1 base from J; junction bases left unmatched: 9. CDR3 size: 16 residues. Looked up from germline, CDR1 is SGHTA and CDR2 is FQGNSA. The CDR3 here is CASSDPGGRENTEAFF. CDR3 coding DNA: TGTGCCAGCAGCGACCCAGGGGGCCGAGAGAACACTGAAGCTTTCTTT.